Listed below are T cell receptor beta chains from one sample, sequenced in a study of cytomegalovirus exposure and HLA in healthy donors. TCRdb's copy holds only in-frame clones and misses some; the assay was immunoSEQ multiplex PCR. The data contain approximately 95,000 clones, around 72% of them singletons. Specimen: PBMCs. These receptor sequences come from a man younger than 35 in good health and CMV-seropositive. The CDR3 runs from the conserved cysteine through the conserved F or W. D genes are given only for firm matches. The size field is filled for only some rows; it gives once, few, many or a size class.

j_call,clone_size,v_call,d_call,cdr3_aa,cdr3_nt
TRBJ1-1,few,TRBV4-2,.,CASSQDDAHSGMNTEAFF,TGTGCCAGCAGCCAAGATGACGCCCACAGCGGCATGAACACTGAAGCTTTCTTT
TRBJ2-6,.,TRBV5-1,.,CASSLDRVSGANVLTF,TGCGCCAGCAGCTTGGACAGGGTTAGTGGGGCCAACGTCCTGACTTTC
TRBJ2-1,.,TRBV6-5,.,CASSKTSFPGEQFF,TGTGCCAGCAGCAAAACTAGCTTCCCGGGTGAGCAGTTCTTC
TRBJ1-1,few,TRBV18,.,CASSPPGGTMNTEAFF,TGTGCCAGCTCACCACCGGGGGGGACTATGAACACTGAAGCTTTCTTT
TRBJ2-5,.,TRBV15,TRBD1,CATSRGRTGVKETQYF,TGTGCCACCAGCAGGGGTAGGACAGGGGTGAAAGAGACCCAGTACTTC
TRBJ2-7,.,TRBV7-6,TRBD2,CASSLDGGVSSYEQYF,TGTGCCAGCAGCTTAGATGGGGGGGTAAGCTCCTACGAGCAGTACTTC
TRBJ1-1,.,TRBV30,TRBD1,CACQASGGTEAFF,TGTGCCTGCCAAGCCTCAGGGGGCACTGAAGCTTTCTTT
TRBJ2-7,once,TRBV18,TRBD2,CASSQGLALNSYEQYF,TGTGCCAGCTCACAAGGACTAGCGCTTAACTCCTACGAGCAGTACTTC
TRBJ2-1,.,TRBV10-1,TRBD2,CASSELAGGVNEQFF,TGCGCCAGCAGTGAACTAGCGGGGGGAGTGAATGAGCAGTTCTTC
TRBJ2-1,.,TRBV5-1,.,CASSLAPQRGYNEQFF,TGCGCCAGCAGCTTGGCCCCTCAGCGCGGCTACAATGAGCAGTTCTTC
TRBJ2-6,.,TRBV21-1,.,CASSMPGPISGANVLTF,TGTGCCAGCAGCATGCCAGGGCCCATCTCTGGGGCCAACGTCCTGACTTTC
TRBJ1-2,.,TRBV28,.,CASREPGANYGYTF,TGTGCCAGCAGAGAACCCGGGGCTAACTATGGCTACACCTTC
TRBJ2-7,.,TRBV11-1,TRBD1,CASSRDRFDSYEQYF,TGTGCCAGCAGCCGGGACAGGTTTGACTCCTACGAGCAGTACTTC
TRBJ1-2,.,TRBV28,.,CASSLVGGSLTNYGYTF,TGTGCCAGCAGTTTAGTTGGGGGGTCCCTTACTAACTATGGCTACACCTTC
TRBJ1-1,.,TRBV30,TRBD1,CAWSVRRTGDTEAFF,TGTGCCTGGAGTGTACGTAGGACAGGGGACACTGAAGCTTTCTTT
TRBJ1-5,.,TRBV28,TRBD1,CASSSAKGQGTFGNQPQHF,TGTGCCAGCAGTTCAGCTAAAGGACAGGGTACCTTTGGCAATCAGCCCCAGCATTTT
TRBJ2-3,once,TRBV5-1,.,CASSLVTADTQYF,TGCGCCAGCAGCTTGGTGACAGCAGATACGCAGTATTTT
TRBJ2-3,few,TRBV19,.,CASSPRGGGPTDTQYF,TGTGCCAGTAGTCCTCGAGGGGGGGGGCCAACAGATACGCAGTATTTT
TRBJ1-4,.,TRBV28,.,CASSLVYRSANEKLFF,TGTGCCAGCAGTTTAGTGTACCGTTCGGCTAATGAAAAACTGTTTTTT
TRBJ2-3,.,TRBV5-4,TRBD2,CASSFGTSGGGRDTQYF,TGTGCCAGCAGCTTCGGGACTAGCGGGGGGGGCAGAGATACGCAGTATTTT
TRBJ2-2,.,TRBV13,TRBD1,CASSSQGKGTAGELFF,TGTGCCAGCAGCTCACAGGGGAAGGGGACGGCCGGGGAGCTGTTTTTT
TRBJ2-1,.,TRBV9,TRBD2,CASSASGGDRDNEQFF,TGTGCCAGCAGCGCCAGCGGGGGGGACCGAGACAATGAGCAGTTCTTC
TRBJ1-2,.,TRBV5-1,.,CASSLFRGEGYTF,TGCGCCAGCAGCTTGTTCAGGGGTGAAGGCTACACCTTC
TRBJ2-7,once,TRBV7-6,.,CASSAGGRSYEQYF,TGTGCCAGCAGCGCCGGGGGGCGCTCCTACGAGCAGTACTTC
TRBJ1-1,.,TRBV28,.,CASSPLSGVVVAFF,TGTGCCAGCAGTCCCCTATCGGGGGTGGTTGTAGCTTTCTTT
TRBJ1-2,.,TRBV7-9,TRBD1,CASSNAQGLGYGYTF,TGTGCCAGCAGCAACGCACAGGGGCTTGGCTATGGCTACACCTTC
TRBJ2-3,.,TRBV2,.,CASSNAKRRFTDTQYF,TGTGCCAGCAGCAACGCTAAGCGGCGTTTCACAGATACGCAGTATTTT